Below, 13 T cell receptor beta chains from the same sample are listed, as sequenced in a study of tumor-infiltrating lymphocytes in primary liver carcinoma. Unsorted whole blood supplied the blood RNA, and germline DNA was isolated too. cDNA specific to TCR beta was made from 500 to 650 ng of total RNA, with a constant-region primer employed for priming. Three nested multiplex PCR rounds, a slightly modified ARM-PCR method, built the TCR beta libraries. The first two PCR rounds used TRBV1-TRBV30 forward primers with a C-beta reverse primer, 10 to 11 cycles each. MiXCR, run by TCRdb on the multiplex PCR reads, gives a single entry per CDR3 protein. The sample lists about 330,000 distinct CDR3 sequences; less than 75% were seen once. Specimen: peripheral blood. These TCRs come from a man aged 40-50 years with primary liver carcinoma and hepatitis B virus infection.

This clonotype turned up a few times. A much larger clone lies a single base off, so this may be a read error. The chain is built from TRBV12-3 or TRBV12-4 and TRBJ2-7; weak D call: TRBD2 (6 bases). The CDR3 is 15 residues long. The ends were cut back, 6 bases at V and 2 bases at J, with 17 bases in the middle. CDR3 protein: CASSPTSSTPYEQYF. DNA of the CDR3: TGTGCCAGCAGCCCAACTAGCTCCACCCCCTACGAGCAGTACTTC.

The genes are TRBV12-3 or TRBV12-4 and TRBJ2-7; D is tentatively TRBD1 or TRBD2 (5 bases each). This CDR3 contains 14 residues. V lost 2 bases to trimming and J lost 2 bases, with 10 bases between them. CDR3 DNA sequence: TGTGCCAGCAGTTTACTGGGACCCGCCTACGAGCAGTACTTC. It encodes CASSLLGPAYEQYF.

Notes on this clonotype: A much larger clone lies one base from this, so it may be a read error. The chain links TRBV10-1 to TRBJ2-7; D is possibly TRBD1 (6 bases). Germline V gene sequence: CDR1 WNHNN, CDR2 SYGVQD (reference sequence). This CDR3 is 15 amino acids long. The CDR3 here is CASSPGAGASYERYF. The CDR3 DNA is TGCGCCAGCTCCCCCGGGGCAGGGGCCTCCTACGAGCGGTACTTC.

Details on this clonotype: Possible read error: a much larger clone is one base away. The genes are TRBV6-5 and TRBJ2-7; TRBD1 matches 9 bases. The V gene's germline CDR1 is MNHEY and CDR2 SVGAGI. The CDR3 spans 15 residues. V lost 10 bases, J lost 7 bases, and 17 bases stayed unmatched. The CDR3 spells CANRKQGAGSEEQYF. The CDR3 DNA reads TGTGCCAACAGGAAACAGGGGGCGGGCTCGGAAGAGCAGTACTTC.

Comments on this clonotype: Just one base apart from a much larger clone, this may be a read error. The rearrangement joins TRBV29-1 to TRBJ2-7, with 9 positions matching TRBD1. CDR1 is SQVTM, CDR2 ANQGSEA, per germline. CDR3 size: 14 residues. The CDR3 DNA reads TGCAGCGCCCCCTGGGACAGGGTGGCCTACGAGCGGTACTTC. Its protein is CSAPWDRVAYERYF.

As for this clonotype: At one of its ends the junction is not consistent with the germline gene, which may arise from a read error. The genes are TRBV29-1 and TRBJ2-1; D perhaps matches TRBD2 (5 bases). The CDR3 consists of 12 residues. Germline assignment: CDR1 SQVTM and CDR2 ANQGSEA. DNA of the CDR3: TGCAACGTTGGTGAGGGCCGCAATGAGCAGTTCTTC. Protein: CNVGEGRNEQFF.

The chain combines TRBV7-9 with TRBJ2-6; D is ambiguous. Trimming took 5 bases from V and 1 from J, leaving 9 bases between them. The CDR3 has 15 residues. The V gene's germline CDR1 is SEHNR and CDR2 FQNEAQ (reference sequence). The CDR3 DNA is TGTGCCAGCAGCCTCCGCCTATCTGGGGCCAACGTCCTGACTTTC. This encodes CASSLRLSGANVLTF. Looking up the rest from reference TRBV7-9 and TRBJ2-6 gives the full variable domain: DTGVSQNPRHKITKRGQNVTFRCDPISEHNRLYWYRQTLGQGPEFLTYFQNEAQLEKSRLLSDRFSAERPKGSFSTLEIQRTEQGDSAMYLCASSLRLSGANVLTFGAGSRLTVL.

A word on this clonotype: This may arise from a read error, as a much more abundant clone is one base away. The DNA for the CDR3 is TGTGCCAGCAGTTACTCCCGGCCGGACCAAGAGAGCCAGTACTTC. Translated: CASSYSRPDQESQYF. This rearrangement joins TRBV6-2 or TRBV6-3 to TRBJ2-1, with D hard to call. The DNA end lines up better with TRBJ2-5; the J call may be wrong. The CDR3 runs to 15 residues. In germline, CDR1 is MNHEY, CDR2 SVGEGT.

As for this clonotype: This may arise from a read error, as a much more abundant clone is one base away. The V call is TRBV4-1, the J call TRBJ1-2; possibly TRBD1 for D (5 bases). Per germline, CDR1 MGHRA and CDR2 YSYEKL. This CDR3 contains 14 residues. Trimming removed 4 bases at V and 8 bases at J, with 17 bases between. The chain's CDR3 is CASSPQGPRTGYTF. The CDR3 DNA reads TGCGCCAGCAGCCCCCAGGGCCCTCGGACCGGCTACACCTTC.

Turning to this clonotype: A read error may be the cause here, since a much bigger clone is one base away. The chain combines TRBV12-3 or TRBV12-4 with TRBJ2-7, with D possibly matching TRBD1 (5 bases). V was shortened by 8 bases and J by 2 bases, with 31 bases between the two germline ends. The CDR3 totals 19 residues. This chain's CDR3 is CASLDIWGPDDKGTYEQYF. DNA for the CDR3: TGTGCCAGCCTTGATATCTGGGGCCCGGATGATAAGGGGACCTACGAGCAGTACTTC.

This clonotype was observed a few times. The chain has TRBV4-2 and TRBJ2-7; 11 bases line up with TRBD2. Germline CDR1 reads LGHNA; CDR2 reads YNFKEQ. This CDR3 region has 16 residues. Losses at the gene ends were 2 bases for V and 4 bases for J; bases not matched to a gene: 7. This CDR3 is CASSQLTSGARYEQYF. CDR3 DNA sequence: TGTGCCAGCAGCCAATTGACTAGCGGGGCCAGGTACGAGCAGTACTTC.

In the case of this clonotype: This could be a read error, since a much larger clone is one nucleotide away. This chain connects TRBV28 to TRBJ2-7; 13 positions match TRBD2. Germline V gene lookup returns CDR1 MDHEN and CDR2 SYDVKM. CDR3 length: 20 residues. V lost 6 bases, J lost 0 bases, and 17 bases stayed unmatched. The CDR3, as DNA: TGTGCCAGCAGCCAGCGAGTACCAGGACTAGCGGGAGTACACTCCTACGAGCAGTACTTC. Protein: CASSQRVPGLAGVHSYEQYF.

Comments on this clonotype: One end of the junction fails to match germline, which may point to a read error. J is TRBJ1-1 and V is TRBV11-2; no definite D call. CDR1 SGHAT and CDR2 FQNNGV come from the germline V gene. This CDR3 has 14 residues. CDR3: CAGTPERTYTDAFF. The CDR3, as DNA: TGTGCCGGCACCCCTGAGAGGACGTACACTGATGCTTTCTTT.